This T cell receptor (beta chain) appears in the sequencing data of a study of T-cell memory formation after mild COVID-19. Study overall: Clustering of TCRs was largely donor specific. Study-level points and caveats: Day 15 to 85 contracting clones showed balanced CD4/CD8; day 15 to 37 expanders favored CD4+. CD4+ contracting clones lay mainly in CM and EM, CD8+ ones in EMRA.

As for this clonotype: Antigen specificity is unknown.

Sample barcodes and UMIs were carried by the TCR alpha and TCR beta cDNA libraries that 5'RACE generated with constant-segment primers. TCRdb processed the 5' RACE reads anew with MiXCR; each CDR3 protein has one entry. The table has a few hundred thousand distinct CDR3 sequences, 20% to 25% seen once. The sequence derives from a man aged 18 to 29 who had mild COVID-19 (a few samples of this study predate the infection). Cell type and time point are not known. Sequencing was performed on PBMCs or a T cell subset sorted from them (not recorded which).

CDR3: CASSSGQVTDTQYF. CDR3 nucleotide sequence: TGTGCCAGCAGCTCAGGACAGGTCACAGATACGCAGTATTTT. The chain has TRBV5-6 and TRBJ2-3; 7 bases are shared with TRBD1. CDR1 SGHDT and CDR2 YYEEEE come from the germline V gene. Germline trimming cut 3 bases from V and 2 bases from J; bases unmatched to any gene: 3. The CDR3 loop spans 14 amino acids.